This TCR beta chain was recovered during a study of CD8 T cells in ankylosing spondylitis. Study findings and constraints: Seemingly distinctive of ankylosing spondylitis blood was a TCR beta motif formed by eight highly homologous variants.

Regarding this clonotype: What it recognizes is unknown.

Quantitative barcoded 5'-RACE was used to prepare TCR beta libraries. TCRdb redid the calling of the 5' RACE reads with MiXCR, one entry per CDR3 protein. The top ten clones hold about 44% of a sample with hundreds of thousands of distinct CDR3 sequences, about 17% of them seen once. Sequencing used blood, either unsorted or a sorted T cell fraction (not recorded which). The origin of this receptor is a male donor with ankylosing spondylitis.

For the CDR3, the DNA is TGTGCCATCAGTGAGTCCAGCACAGATACGCAGTATTTT. It translates to CAISESSTDTQYF. The chain combines TRBV10-3 with TRBJ2-3; D uncertain. CDR1 ENHRY and CDR2 SYGVKD come from the germline V gene. The CDR3 runs 13 residues. V was shortened by 0 bases and J by 0 bases, with 1 base between the two germline ends.